The rows below give T cell receptor beta chains drawn from one sample of a study of technical replicates of blood from a handful of donors. Profiled with immunoSEQ multiplex PCR; TCRdb holds only in-frame clones, not every one. The table lists tens of thousands of clones, 75% to 90% of them singletons, with about 4.5% in the top ten. The sample comprised PBMCs. Every receptor here comes from a human donor in good health. Some clones in this sample may be carry-over from other donors' samples. Each CDR3 is given with its conserved first and last residue. Each record gives: clone size, J gene, CDR3 length, D gene, V gene, CDR3 protein, CDR3 DNA. D genes are given only for firm matches. Clone size is stated in some rows and not others, as once, few, many or a class when expanded.

. | TRBJ1-3 | 12 | . | TRBV30 | CAWSPGINTIYF | TGTGCCTGGAGCCCGGGGATTAACACCATATATTTT
. | TRBJ1-1 | 15 | . | TRBV6-6 | CASSDPQGRGRGAFF | TGTGCCAGCAGTGACCCACAGGGACGCGGTAGGGGAGCTTTCTTT
. | TRBJ1-5 | 15 | . | TRBV27 | CASSLGWGVNQPQHF | TGTGCCAGCAGTTTGGGGTGGGGGGTCAATCAGCCCCAGCATTTT
. | TRBJ2-2 | 14 | . | TRBV9 | CASSPRSNTGELFF | TGTGCCAGCAGCCCCCGGTCGAACACCGGGGAGCTGTTTTTT
. | TRBJ1-1 | 14 | TRBD1 | TRBV10-3 | CAISDWGDRGEAFF | TGTGCCATCAGTGATTGGGGGGACAGGGGTGAAGCTTTCTTT
once | TRBJ1-2 | 13 | TRBD1 | TRBV18 | CASSRTGDYGYTF | TGTGCCAGCTCAAGGACAGGGGACTATGGCTACACCTTC
. | TRBJ2-7 | 14 | TRBD2 | TRBV5-4 | CASSLTSGTTEQYF | TGTGCCAGCAGCTTGACTAGCGGGACGACCGAGCAGTACTTC
. | TRBJ1-2 | 14 | . | TRBV19 | CASSVTGIYYGYTF | TGTGCCAGTAGTGTTACAGGGATTTACTATGGCTACACCTTC
. | TRBJ2-7 | 15 | . | TRBV15 | CATSVAPPGSYEQYF | TGTGCCACCAGCGTAGCCCCCCCGGGTTCCTACGAGCAGTACTTC
. | TRBJ2-7 | 15 | . | TRBV4-2 | CASSQGGETSYEQYF | TGTGCCAGCAGCCAAGGCGGGGAAACCTCCTACGAGCAGTACTTC
. | TRBJ1-4 | 15 | . | TRBV27 | CASTFHNQINEKLFF | TGTGCCAGCACTTTCCACAACCAGATTAATGAAAAACTGTTTTTT
. | TRBJ2-5 | 15 | . | TRBV7-9 | CASSPLFEGRETQYF | TGTGCCAGCAGCCCTCTGTTTGAGGGTCGCGAGACCCAGTACTTC
. | TRBJ1-1 | 12 | . | TRBV2 | CASTAGATEAFF | TGTGCCAGCACCGCAGGGGCAACTGAAGCTTTCTTT
. | TRBJ1-2 | 13 | . | TRBV15 | CATSRDGGYGYTF | TGTGCCACCAGCAGAGACGGGGGGTATGGCTACACCTTC
once | TRBJ1-4 | 15 | . | TRBV5-1 | CASSSPEGGNEKLFF | TGCGCCAGCAGCTCCCCCGAGGGGGGGAATGAAAAACTGTTTTTT
. | TRBJ2-5 | 15 | TRBD1 | TRBV6-5 | CASRDPGQGSKTQYF | TGTGCCAGCAGGGACCCGGGACAGGGGTCAAAGACCCAGTACTTC
. | TRBJ2-5 | 14 | TRBD1 | TRBV7-7 | CASSTRQGAETQYF | TGTGCCAGCAGCACACGACAGGGCGCGGAGACCCAGTACTTC
. | TRBJ2-1 | 14 | TRBD2 | TRBV7-9 | CASSTAGAYNEQFF | TGTGCCAGCAGTACAGCGGGGGCATACAATGAGCAGTTCTTC
. | TRBJ2-1 | 15 | TRBD2 | TRBV5-1 | CASSLETSGYNEQFF | TGCGCCAGCAGCTTGGAAACTAGCGGATACAATGAGCAGTTCTTC
. | TRBJ2-1 | 15 | TRBD2 | TRBV5-4 | CASSWTSGHYNEQFF | TGTGCCAGCAGCTGGACTAGCGGGCATTACAATGAGCAGTTCTTC
once | TRBJ2-1 | 15 | . | TRBV5-4 | CASSSPGLAYNEQFF | TGTGCCAGCAGCTCGCCGGGACTCGCCTACAATGAGCAGTTCTTC
. | TRBJ2-3 | 17 | . | TRBV7-8 | CASRPLGGGRSTDTQYF | TGTGCCAGCAGGCCCCTAGGCGGGGGCCGGAGCACAGATACGCAGTATTTT
. | TRBJ2-7 | 17 | TRBD1 | TRBV7-2 | CASSLAGGQVNSYEQYF | TGTGCCAGCAGCTTAGCAGGGGGACAGGTTAACTCCTACGAGCAGTACTTC
. | TRBJ1-6 | 15 | . | TRBV14 | CASSPRTAYNSPLHF | TGTGCCAGCAGCCCACGGACAGCCTATAATTCACCCCTCCACTTT
once | TRBJ2-3 | 13 | TRBD2 | TRBV4-1 | CASSLTAGYPQYF | TGCGCCAGCAGCCTTACAGCGGGGTATCCGCAGTATTTT
. | TRBJ1-4 | 16 | TRBD1 | TRBV7-2 | CASSFPTGGANEKLFF | TGTGCCAGCAGCTTCCCTACAGGGGGCGCGAATGAAAAACTGTTTTTT
once | TRBJ1-2 | 14 | . | TRBV4-1 | CASSQDQGTYGYTF | TGCGCCAGCAGCCAAGATCAGGGTACCTATGGCTACACCTTC
once | TRBJ1-4 | 16 | TRBD1 | TRBV7-2 | CASRKGQGRTNEKLFF | TGTGCCAGCAGAAAGGGACAGGGGCGAACTAATGAAAAACTGTTTTTT
once | TRBJ2-7 | 13 | . | TRBV5-1 | CASGFGAAFEQYF | TGCGCCAGCGGGTTCGGAGCCGCCTTCGAGCAGTACTTC
. | TRBJ1-5 | 15 | . | TRBV21-1 | CASPKLRGCNQPQHF | TGTGCCAGCCCCAAGCTGAGGGGGTGCAATCAGCCCCAGCATTTT
. | TRBJ2-5 | 12 | . | TRBV18 | CASSPLGETQYF | TGTGCCAGCTCACCACTCGGGGAGACCCAGTACTTC
. | TRBJ2-7 | 16 | TRBD1 | TRBV5-6 | CASSNQGGWGSYEQYF | TGTGCCAGCAGCAACCAAGGGGGCTGGGGCTCCTACGAGCAGTACTTC
. | TRBJ2-3 | 16 | TRBD2 | TRBV11-2 | CASSLGLAVSTDTQYF | TGTGCCAGCAGCTTGGGCCTAGCGGTTAGCACAGATACGCAGTATTTT
. | TRBJ2-2 | 16 | TRBD1 | TRBV5-6 | CASSKGTGLNTGELFF | TGTGCCAGCAGCAAGGGGACAGGGCTGAACACCGGGGAGCTGTTTTTT
. | TRBJ1-5 | 16 | TRBD1 | TRBV2 | CASSYSRTGADQPQHF | TGTGCCAGCAGTTATTCCCGGACAGGAGCTGATCAGCCCCAGCATTTT
. | TRBJ2-1 | 14 | . | TRBV9 | CASSVDSRGNEQFF | TGTGCCAGCAGCGTAGACAGTCGGGGAAATGAGCAGTTCTTC
. | TRBJ2-5 | 10 | . | TRBV29-1 | CSANEETQYF | TGCAGCGCTAACGAGGAGACCCAGTACTTC
. | TRBJ1-3 | 17 | . | TRBV11-2 | CASRPTSGTMSGNTIYF | TGTGCCAGCAGACCGACTTCCGGGACAATGTCTGGAAACACCATATATTTT
. | TRBJ1-2 | 14 | . | TRBV5-4 | CASSLEDIPYGYTF | TGTGCCAGCAGCTTGGAGGACATCCCTTATGGCTACACCTTC
. | TRBJ1-2 | 15 | TRBD1 | TRBV7-2 | CASSQYRGEDYGYTF | TGTGCCAGCAGCCAGTACAGGGGAGAGGACTATGGCTACACCTTC
. | TRBJ2-7 | 14 | . | TRBV5-1 | CASRKMGGPYEQYF | TGCGCCAGCAGGAAAATGGGCGGGCCTTACGAGCAGTACTTC
. | TRBJ2-1 | 16 | TRBD2 | TRBV9 | CASSVVGTSGAEEQFF | TGTGCCAGCAGCGTAGTAGGGACTAGCGGGGCGGAGGAGCAGTTCTTC
. | TRBJ2-5 | 14 | TRBD1 | TRBV11-2 | CASSRDRGRETQYF | TGTGCCAGCAGCCGGGACAGGGGCCGAGAGACCCAGTACTTC
. | TRBJ1-1 | 12 | . | TRBV10-1 | CASSRRESEAFF | TGCGCCAGCAGCCGCAGGGAATCTGAAGCTTTCTTT
. | TRBJ2-7 | 14 | TRBD1 | TRBV4-1 | CASSRGQGTYEQYF | TGCGCCAGCAGCCGGGGACAGGGCACCTACGAGCAGTACTTC
. | TRBJ1-1 | 13 | . | TRBV7-6 | CASSFRPDTEAFF | TGTGCCAGCAGCTTTCGTCCGGACACTGAAGCTTTCTTT
. | TRBJ2-1 | 15 | TRBD2 | TRBV6-5 | CASSYSSGSGNEQFF | TGTGCCAGCAGTTACTCCAGCGGGAGTGGGAATGAGCAGTTCTTC
few | TRBJ1-1 | 14 | . | TRBV30 | CAWMTGISNTEAFF | TGTGCCTGGATGACGGGTATTTCGAACACTGAAGCTTTCTTT
. | TRBJ2-7 | 15 | . | TRBV6-1 | CASSELSHTTYEQYF | TGTGCCAGCAGTGAACTTAGCCACACAACCTACGAGCAGTACTTC
. | TRBJ2-5 | 14 | TRBD1 | TRBV7-9 | CASSSGQGWETQYF | TGTGCCAGCAGCTCCGGACAGGGGTGGGAGACCCAGTACTTC
. | TRBJ2-7 | 13 | TRBD2 | TRBV9 | CASSSLPGGEQYF | TGTGCCAGCAGCTCTCTCCCGGGGGGCGAGCAGTACTTC
. | TRBJ2-3 | 15 | TRBD2 | TRBV7-9 | CASSDLAGVEDTQYF | TGTGCCAGCAGTGATCTAGCGGGAGTGGAAGATACGCAGTATTTT
. | TRBJ1-4 | 16 | TRBD1 | TRBV19 | CASADRDRDSREKLFF | TGTGCCAGCGCCGACCGGGACAGGGACTCGCGGGAAAAACTGTTTTTT
. | TRBJ2-2 | 14 | . | TRBV5-1 | CASSPGGNTGELFF | TGCGCCAGCAGCCCCGGGGGGAACACCGGGGAGCTGTTTTTT